This T cell receptor beta chain appears in the sequencing data of a study of shared clonotypes between healthy human individuals. Comment on this clone: Antigen unknown.

Using immunoSEQ multiplex PCR, the repertoire was profiled, and TCRdb retains in-frame clones only, with some absent. This sample yields millions of clones, of which around nine tenths are seen a single time; roughly 0.14% belongs to the top ten. The study separated CD4+ cells into CD45RA+ naive and CD45RA-negative memory subsets. Study-wide results and limits: Clonotypes shared by all four donors outscored non-shared clonotypes in generation probability. Despite large depth, sorted-subset datasets appeared incompletely sequenced. On the whole, naive subsets had larger estimated richness than memory subsets had.

Per germline, CDR1 SGHRS and CDR2 YFSETQ. V shed 3 bases, J shed 0 bases, and the junction held 5 bases outside the gene matches. The CDR3 runs 15 residues. The TCR was taken from a man aged 18 to 30 in good health. The specimen was naive CD4+ T cells sorted from blood. The subset denotes: CD45RA+ positively selected. The chain couples TRBV5-1 to TRBJ1-1, with TRBD1 matching over 7 bases. This CDR3 is CASSSGQSLNTEAFF. CDR3 DNA: TGCGCCAGCAGCTCGGGACAGTCTTTGAACACTGAAGCTTTCTTT.